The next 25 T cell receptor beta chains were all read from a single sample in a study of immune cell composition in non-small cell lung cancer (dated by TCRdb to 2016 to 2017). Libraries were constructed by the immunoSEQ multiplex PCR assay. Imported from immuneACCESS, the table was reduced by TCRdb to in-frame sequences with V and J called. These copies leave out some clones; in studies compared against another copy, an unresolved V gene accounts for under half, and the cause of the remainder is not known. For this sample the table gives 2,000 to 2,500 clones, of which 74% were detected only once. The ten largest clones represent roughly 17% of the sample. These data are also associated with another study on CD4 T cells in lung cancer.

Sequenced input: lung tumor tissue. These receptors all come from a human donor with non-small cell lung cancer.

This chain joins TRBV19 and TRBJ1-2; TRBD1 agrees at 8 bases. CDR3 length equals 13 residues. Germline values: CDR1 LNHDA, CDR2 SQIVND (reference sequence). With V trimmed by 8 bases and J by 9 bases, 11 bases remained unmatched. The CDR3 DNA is TGTGCCAGTCGGCTTGGACAGGGAGGCAGCTACACCTTC. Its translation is CASRLGQGGSYTF.

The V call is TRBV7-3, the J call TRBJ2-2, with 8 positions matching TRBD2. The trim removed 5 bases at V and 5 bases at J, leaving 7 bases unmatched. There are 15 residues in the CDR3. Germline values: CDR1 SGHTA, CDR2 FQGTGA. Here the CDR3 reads CASSRAGVGTGELFF. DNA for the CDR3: TGTGCCAGCAGCCGAGCGGGAGTAGGAACCGGGGAGCTGTTTTTT.

The CDR3 loop is CASAGQGSTDTQYF. The CDR3 region has the DNA TGTGCCAGCGCCGGACAGGGAAGCACAGATACGCAGTATTTT. This rearrangement joins TRBV11-1 to TRBJ2-3, with 8 bases identical to TRBD1. This CDR3 comprises 14 residues. J lost 0 bases, V lost 8 bases, and 4 bases had no gene match. Germline V lookup: CDR1 SGHAT, CDR2 FQDESV (reference sequence).

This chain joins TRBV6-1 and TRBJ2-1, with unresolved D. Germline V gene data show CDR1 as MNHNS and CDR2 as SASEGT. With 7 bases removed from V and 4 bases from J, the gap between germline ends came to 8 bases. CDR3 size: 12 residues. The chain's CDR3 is CASTVTYNEQFF. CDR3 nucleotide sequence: TGTGCCAGCACTGTCACATACAATGAGCAGTTCTTC.

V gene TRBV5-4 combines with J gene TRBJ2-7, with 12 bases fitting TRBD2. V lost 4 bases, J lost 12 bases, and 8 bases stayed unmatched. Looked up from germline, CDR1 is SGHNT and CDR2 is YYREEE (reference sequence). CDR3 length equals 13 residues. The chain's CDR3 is CASSSRTSGVRYV. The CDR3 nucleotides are TGTGCCAGCAGCAGCAGGACTAGCGGGGTCAGGTACGTC.

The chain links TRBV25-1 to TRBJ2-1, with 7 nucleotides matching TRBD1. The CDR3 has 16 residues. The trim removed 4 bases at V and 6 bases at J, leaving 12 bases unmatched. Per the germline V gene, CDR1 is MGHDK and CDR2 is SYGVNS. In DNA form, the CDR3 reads TGTGCCAGCAGTGCTACTCCGGGACAGAATCGCAATGAGCAGTTCTTC. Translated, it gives CASSATPGQNRNEQFF.

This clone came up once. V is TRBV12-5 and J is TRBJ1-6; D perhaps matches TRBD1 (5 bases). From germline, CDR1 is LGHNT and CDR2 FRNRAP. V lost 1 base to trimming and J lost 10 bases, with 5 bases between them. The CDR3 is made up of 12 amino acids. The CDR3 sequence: CASGLDRSPLHF. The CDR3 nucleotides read TGTGCTAGTGGTTTGGACAGGTCACCCCTCCACTTT.

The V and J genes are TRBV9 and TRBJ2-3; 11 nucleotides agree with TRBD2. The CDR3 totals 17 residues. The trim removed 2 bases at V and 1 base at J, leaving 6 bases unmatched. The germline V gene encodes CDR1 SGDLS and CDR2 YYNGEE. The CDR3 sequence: CASSVGTSGGRTDTQYF. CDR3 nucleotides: TGTGCCAGCAGCGTCGGTACTAGCGGGGGCCGCACAGATACGCAGTATTTT.

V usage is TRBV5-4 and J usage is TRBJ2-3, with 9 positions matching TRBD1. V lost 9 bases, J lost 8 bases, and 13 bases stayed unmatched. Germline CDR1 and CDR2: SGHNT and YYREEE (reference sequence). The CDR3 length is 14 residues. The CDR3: CATLGGQGFSTQYF. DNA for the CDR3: TGTGCCACCCTGGGTGGACAGGGGTTCAGTACGCAGTATTTT.

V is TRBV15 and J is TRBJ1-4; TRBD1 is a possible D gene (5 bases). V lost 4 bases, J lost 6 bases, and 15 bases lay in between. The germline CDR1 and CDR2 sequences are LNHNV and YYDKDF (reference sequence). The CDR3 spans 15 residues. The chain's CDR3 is CATSTGGRAYEKLFF. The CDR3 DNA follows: TGTGCCACCAGCACCGGGGGGAGGGCGTATGAAAAACTGTTTTTT. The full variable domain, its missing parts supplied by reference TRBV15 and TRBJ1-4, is DAMVIQNPRYQVTQFGKPVTLSCSQTLNHNVMYWYQQKSSQAPKLLFHYYDKDFNNEADTPDNFQSRRPNTSFCFLDIRSPGLGDTAMYLCATSTGGRAYEKLFFGSGTQLSVL.

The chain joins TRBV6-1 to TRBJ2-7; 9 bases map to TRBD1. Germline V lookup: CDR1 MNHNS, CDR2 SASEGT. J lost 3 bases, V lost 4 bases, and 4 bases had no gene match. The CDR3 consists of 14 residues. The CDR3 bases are TGTGCCAGCAGTGCGCGGACAGGGGACTACGAGCAGTACGTC. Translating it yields CASSARTGDYEQYV.

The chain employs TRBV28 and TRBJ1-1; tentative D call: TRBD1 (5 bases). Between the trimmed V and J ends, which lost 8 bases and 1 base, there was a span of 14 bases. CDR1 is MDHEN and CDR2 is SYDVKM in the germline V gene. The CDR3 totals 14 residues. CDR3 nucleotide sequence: TGTGCCAGCGGGGTTTTGGGGGGGAACACTGAAGCTTTCTTT. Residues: CASGVLGGNTEAFF.

For the CDR3, the DNA is TGTGCCAGCAGTAGGTTTCGCAGGCAGAATGAAAAACTGTTTTTT. Translation: CASSRFRRQNEKLFF. The chain uses TRBV28 and TRBJ1-4; D remains unclear. Trimming took 5 bases from V and 5 from J, leaving 15 bases between them. The germline CDR1 and CDR2 sequences are MDHEN and SYDVKM. This CDR3 is 15 amino acids long.

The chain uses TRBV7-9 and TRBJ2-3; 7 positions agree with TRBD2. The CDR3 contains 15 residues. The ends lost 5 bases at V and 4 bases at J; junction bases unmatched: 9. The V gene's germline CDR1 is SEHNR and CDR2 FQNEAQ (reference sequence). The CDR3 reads CASSPRGGNSDTQYF. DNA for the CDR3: TGTGCCAGCAGCCCCCGCGGGGGTAATTCAGATACGCAGTATTTT.

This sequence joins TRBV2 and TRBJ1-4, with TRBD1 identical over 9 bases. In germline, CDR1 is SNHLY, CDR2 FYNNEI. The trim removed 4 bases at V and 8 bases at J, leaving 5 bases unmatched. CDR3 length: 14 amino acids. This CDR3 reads CASSGGTGTEKLFF. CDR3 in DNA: TGTGCCAGCAGTGGCGGGACAGGGACCGAAAAACTGTTTTTT.

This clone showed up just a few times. The chain's CDR3 is CASRPTPGGTTDTQYF. In nucleotides, the CDR3 is TGTGCCAGCAGACCTACACCGGGTGGCACCACAGATACGCAGTATTTT. The chain carries TRBV2 and TRBJ2-3, with unresolved D. The CDR3 sequence is 16 residues long. Trimming shortened V by 6 bases and J by 2 bases, and 18 bases separated the two germline ends. Germline CDR1 and CDR2: SNHLY and FYNNEI.

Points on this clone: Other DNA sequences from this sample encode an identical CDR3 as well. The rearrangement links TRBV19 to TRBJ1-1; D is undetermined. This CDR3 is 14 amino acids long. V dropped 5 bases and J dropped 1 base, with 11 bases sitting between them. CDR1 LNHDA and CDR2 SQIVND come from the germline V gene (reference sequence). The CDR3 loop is CASSLGRGNTEAFF. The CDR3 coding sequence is TGTGCCAGTAGTCTCGGACGGGGGAACACTGAAGCTTTCTTT.

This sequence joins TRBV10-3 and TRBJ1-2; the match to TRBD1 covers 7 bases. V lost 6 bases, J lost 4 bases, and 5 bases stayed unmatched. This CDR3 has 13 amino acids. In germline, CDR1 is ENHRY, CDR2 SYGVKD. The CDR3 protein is CAISETGLYGYTF. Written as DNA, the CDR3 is TGTGCCATCAGCGAGACAGGGCTCTATGGCTACACCTTC.

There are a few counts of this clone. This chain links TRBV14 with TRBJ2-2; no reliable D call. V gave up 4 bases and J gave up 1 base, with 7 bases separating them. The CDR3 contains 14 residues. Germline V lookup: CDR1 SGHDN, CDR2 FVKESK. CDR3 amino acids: CASSPYRNTGELFF. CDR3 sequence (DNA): TGTGCCAGCAGCCCCTACAGGAACACCGGGGAGCTGTTTTTT.

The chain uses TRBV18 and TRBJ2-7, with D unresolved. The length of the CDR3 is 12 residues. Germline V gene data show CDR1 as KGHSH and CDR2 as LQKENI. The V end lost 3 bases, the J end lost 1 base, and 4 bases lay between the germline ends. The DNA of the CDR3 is TGTGCCAGCTCACCCAATTCCTACGAGCAGTACTTC. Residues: CASSPNSYEQYF.

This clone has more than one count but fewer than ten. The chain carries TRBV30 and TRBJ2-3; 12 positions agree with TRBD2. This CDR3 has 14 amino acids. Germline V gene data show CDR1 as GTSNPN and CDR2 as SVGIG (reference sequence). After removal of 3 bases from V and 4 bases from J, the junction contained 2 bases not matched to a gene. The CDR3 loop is CAWRTSGSPDTQYF. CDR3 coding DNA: TGTGCCTGGAGGACTAGCGGGAGCCCAGATACGCAGTATTTT. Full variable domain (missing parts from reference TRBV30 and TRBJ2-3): SQTIHQWPATLVQPVGSPLSLECTVEGTSNPNLYWYRQAAGRGLQLLFYSVGIGQISSEVPQNLSASRPQDRQFILSSKKLLLSDSGFYLCAWRTSGSPDTQYFGPGTRLTVL.

As DNA, the CDR3 is TGTGCCAGCAGTTTTACGGGGTTGGGAGGCGAGCAGTACGTC. It encodes CASSFTGLGGEQYV. The chain is built from TRBV28 and TRBJ2-7; a possible D gene is TRBD2 (6 bases). Trimming took off 3 bases at V and 6 bases at J, with 15 bases between the two ends. The CDR3 totals 14 residues. Germline V gene sequence: CDR1 MDHEN, CDR2 SYDVKM.

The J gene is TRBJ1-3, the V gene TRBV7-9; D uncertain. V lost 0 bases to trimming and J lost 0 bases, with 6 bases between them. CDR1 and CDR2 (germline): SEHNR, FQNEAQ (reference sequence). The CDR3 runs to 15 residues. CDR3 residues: CASSLASFSGNTIYF. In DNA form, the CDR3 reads TGTGCCAGCAGCTTAGCGTCTTTCTCTGGAAACACCATATATTTT. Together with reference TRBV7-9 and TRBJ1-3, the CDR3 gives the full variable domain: DTGVSQNPRHKITKRGQNVTFRCDPISEHNRLYWYRQTLGQGPEFLTYFQNEAQLEKSRLLSDRFSAERPKGSFSTLEIQRTEQGDSAMYLCASSLASFSGNTIYFGEGSWLTVV.

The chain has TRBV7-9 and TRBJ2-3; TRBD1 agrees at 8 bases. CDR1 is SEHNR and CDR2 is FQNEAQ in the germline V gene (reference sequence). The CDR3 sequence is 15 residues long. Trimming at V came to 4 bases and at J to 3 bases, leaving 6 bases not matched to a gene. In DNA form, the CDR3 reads TGTGCCAGCAGCTCCGGACAGGGAGGAACAGATACGCAGTATTTT. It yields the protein CASSSGQGGTDTQYF.

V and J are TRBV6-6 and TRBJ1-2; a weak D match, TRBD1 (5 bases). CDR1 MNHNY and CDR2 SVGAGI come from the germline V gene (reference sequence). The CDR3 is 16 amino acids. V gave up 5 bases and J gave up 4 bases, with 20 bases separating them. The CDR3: CASSHPPGRTIYGYTF. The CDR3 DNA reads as TGTGCCAGCAGTCATCCCCCGGGACGGACTATCTATGGCTACACCTTC.